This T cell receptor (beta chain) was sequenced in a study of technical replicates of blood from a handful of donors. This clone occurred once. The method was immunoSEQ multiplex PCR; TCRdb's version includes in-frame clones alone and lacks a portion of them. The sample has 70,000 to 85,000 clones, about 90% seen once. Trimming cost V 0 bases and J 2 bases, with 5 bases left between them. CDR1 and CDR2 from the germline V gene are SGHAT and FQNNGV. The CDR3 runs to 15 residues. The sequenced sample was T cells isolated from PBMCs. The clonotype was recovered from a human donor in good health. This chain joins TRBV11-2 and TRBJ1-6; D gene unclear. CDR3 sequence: CASSLDRPYNSPLHF. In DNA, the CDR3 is TGTGCCAGCAGCTTAGACAGGCCCTATAATTCACCCCTCCACTTT.